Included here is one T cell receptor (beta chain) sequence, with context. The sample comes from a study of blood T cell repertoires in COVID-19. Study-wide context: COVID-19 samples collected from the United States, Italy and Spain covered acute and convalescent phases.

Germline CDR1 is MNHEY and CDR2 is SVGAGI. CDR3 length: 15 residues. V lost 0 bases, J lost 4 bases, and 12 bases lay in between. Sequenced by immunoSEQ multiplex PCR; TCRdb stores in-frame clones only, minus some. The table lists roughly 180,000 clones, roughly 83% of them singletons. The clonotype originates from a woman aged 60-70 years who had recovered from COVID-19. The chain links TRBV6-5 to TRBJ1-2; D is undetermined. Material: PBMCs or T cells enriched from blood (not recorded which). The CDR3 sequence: CASSYSFGPIYGYTF. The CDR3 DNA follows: TGTGCCAGCAGTTACTCGTTTGGGCCCATCTATGGCTACACCTTC.